These 19 T cell receptor beta chains were all obtained from the same sample, sequenced in a study of T cell repertoires in cytomegalovirus infection. Which antigens these TCRs recognize remains unknown. Each CDR3 protein is one row after TCRdb ran MiXCR on the reads. The sample yields about half a million distinct CDR3 sequences, 33% seen once. The source was cultured PBMCs, collected from culture after CMV antigen stimulation. These receptors came from a human donor in good health (CMV status not recorded). Some clones in this sample may be carry-over from other donors' samples.

This clonotype was observed many times. CDR3 region: CASSLGAGGAGELFF. The CDR3 bases are TGTGCCAGCAGCTTAGGAGCGGGAGGGGCCGGGGAGCTGTTTTTT. The rearrangement links TRBV7-2 to TRBJ2-2; 10 bases fit TRBD2. Per the germline V gene, CDR1 is SGHTA and CDR2 is FQGNSA. The CDR3 loop spans 15 amino acids. The V segment lost 1 base and the J segment 6 bases; nucleotides outside the gene matches: 2.

At least ten counts were recorded for this clonotype. The J gene is TRBJ1-5, the V gene TRBV7-2, with D uncertain. The V end lost 6 bases, the J end lost 1 base, and 16 bases lay between the germline ends. This CDR3 has 16 amino acids. In germline, CDR1 is SGHTA, CDR2 FQGNSA. The chain's CDR3 is CASSIGAGRSNQPQHF. CDR3 in DNA: TGTGCCAGCAGTATTGGCGCTGGGAGGAGCAATCAGCCCCAGCATTTT.

This clonotype occurred a few times. The rearrangement links TRBV10-3 to TRBJ2-7; 9 nucleotides match TRBD2. Germline CDR1 ENHRY, CDR2 SYGVKD. There are 14 residues in the CDR3. Trimming removed 5 bases from V and 4 bases from J; junction bases left unmatched: 6. CDR3 amino acids: CAISSGTSWYEQYF. CDR3 nucleotide sequence: TGTGCCATCAGTTCCGGGACTAGCTGGTACGAGCAGTACTTC.

This clonotype has only a few counts. The J gene is TRBJ2-2, the V gene TRBV24-1; 7 nucleotides align to TRBD1. Germline assignment: CDR1 KGHDR and CDR2 SFDVKD. Unmatched junction bases numbered 2, after V lost 10 bases and J lost 1 base. This CDR3 has 13 residues. For the CDR3, the DNA is TGTGCCACGGGGACAGAGAACACCGGGGAGCTGTTTTTT. It specifies CATGTENTGELFF.

The chain joins TRBV7-2 to TRBJ1-2; D perhaps matches TRBD1 (6 bases). V was trimmed by 4 bases and J by 6 bases, leaving 18 bases between them. The CDR3 totals 15 residues. Germline V CDR1 and CDR2: SGHTA, FQGNSA. Here the CDR3 reads CASSSRGGSFDGYTF. As DNA, the CDR3 is TGTGCCAGCAGCTCCAGAGGGGGTTCATTCGATGGCTACACCTTC.

In its sample, this clonotype was seen a few times. CDR3 sequence (DNA): TGTGCCAGCAGCCAAGACAGGGACCACGAGCAGTACGTC. Translating it yields CASSQDRDHEQYV. The rearrangement links TRBV7-6 to TRBJ2-7; TRBD1 matches 7 bases. This CDR3 has 13 residues. Germline loops: CDR1 SGHVS, CDR2 FNYEAQ. V dropped 5 bases and J dropped 5; count of bases not matched to a gene: 6.

With regard to this clonotype: This clone may be a read error of a much larger clone one base away. The chain links TRBV7-8 to TRBJ2-3; D uncertain. V was clipped by 5 bases and J by 6 bases, with 6 bases between them. The CDR3 covers 11 residues. Per the germline V gene, CDR1 is SGHVS and CDR2 is FQNEAQ. CDR3 in amino acids: CASSQEDTQYF. The CDR3 bases are TGTGCCAGCAGCCAAGAGGATACGCAGTATTTT.

This clonotype showed up just a few times. The chain joins TRBV5-4 to TRBJ2-1; 10 bases agree with TRBD2. Per the germline V gene, CDR1 is SGHNT and CDR2 is YYREEE (reference sequence). The CDR3 is 15 residues long. The V segment lost 0 bases and the J segment 9 bases; nucleotides outside the gene matches: 6. The CDR3 coding sequence is TGTGCCAGCAGCTTGGAGGGGGTAGCGGGAGGTGAGCAGTTCTTC. This encodes CASSLEGVAGGEQFF.

The chain is built from TRBV2 and TRBJ2-7; 7 nucleotides align to TRBD2. Germline assignment: CDR1 SNHLY and CDR2 FYNNEI. The CDR3 has 13 amino acids. V lost 8 bases and J lost 3; bases outside the gene matches: 7. CDR3 amino acids: CASREDLIYEQYV. The DNA of the CDR3 is TGTGCCAGCCGGGAGGACTTGATCTACGAGCAGTACGTC.

This clonotype was found many times. The CDR3 here is CASSLGGGYTGELFF. CDR3 coding DNA: TGTGCCAGCAGCTTGGGCGGGGGGTACACCGGGGAGCTGTTTTTT. The genes are TRBV7-2 and TRBJ2-2, with 8 positions matching TRBD2. This CDR3 spans 15 amino acids. V lost 3 bases and J lost 3; bases outside the gene matches: 3. Germline V gene data show CDR1 as SGHTA and CDR2 as FQGNSA. Together with reference TRBV7-2 and TRBJ2-2, the CDR3 gives the full variable domain: GAGVSQSPSNKVTEKGKDVELRCDPISGHTALYWYRQSLGQGLEFLIYFQGNSAPDKSGLPSDRFSAERTGGSVSTLTIQRTQQEDSAVYLCASSLGGGYTGELFFGEGSRLTVL.

This clonotype showed up just a few times. CDR3 amino acids: CSAKGGSGNTIYF. The CDR3 DNA reads TGCAGTGCCAAAGGGGGCTCTGGAAACACCATATATTTT. The rearrangement joins TRBV20-1 to TRBJ1-3, with D maybe TRBD1 (6 bases). The length of the CDR3 is 13 residues. Deletions cut 6 bases from V and 0 bases from J, with 9 bases between. Germline CDR1 and CDR2: DFQATT and SNEGSKA (reference sequence).

This chain joins TRBV7-8 and TRBJ2-1, with 8 bases fitting TRBD2. Germline lookup yields CDR1 SGHVS and CDR2 FQNEAQ. The CDR3 has 14 residues. Trimming removed 5 bases from V and 5 bases from J; junction bases left unmatched: 5. CDR3: CASSRTSRHNEQFF. The CDR3 DNA sequence: TGTGCCAGCAGCCGGACTAGCAGGCACAATGAGCAGTTCTTC.

This clonotype was recorded many times. This sequence joins TRBV7-9 and TRBJ2-1, with TRBD2 matching 16 bases. The germline gives CDR1 SEHNR, CDR2 FQNEAQ (reference sequence). V was clipped by 6 bases and J by 2 bases; unmatched bases: 10. The CDR3 totals 19 residues. The CDR3 DNA sequence: TGTGCCAGCAGTTACCCCGGGACTAGCGGGAGGGAACCCTACAATGAGCAGTTCTTC. Its protein is CASSYPGTSGREPYNEQFF.

V usage is TRBV19 and J usage is TRBJ2-7; D not resolved. Germline loops: CDR1 LNHDA, CDR2 SQIVND (reference sequence). There are 12 residues in the CDR3. Trimming took 8 bases from V and 1 from J, leaving 9 bases between them. The CDR3 DNA sequence: TGTGCCAGTGGAGCTGGGTCCTACGAGCAGTACTTC. This codes for CASGAGSYEQYF.

The chain has TRBV19 and TRBJ1-1; D not resolved. The CDR3 spans 14 residues. Germline V gene sequence: CDR1 LNHDA, CDR2 SQIVND (reference sequence). V was pared by 7 bases and J by 4 bases, with 16 bases between. This CDR3 reads CASIGEVLGTEAFF. The CDR3 region has the DNA TGTGCCAGTATAGGCGAAGTGTTGGGCACTGAAGCTTTCTTT.

This rearrangement joins TRBV7-2 to TRBJ2-3; perhaps TRBD1 as D (6 bases). Trimming took off 1 base at V and 0 bases at J, with 14 bases between the two ends. The CDR3 length is 17 residues. Germline lookup yields CDR1 SGHTA and CDR2 FQGNSA. The CDR3, as DNA: TGTGCCAGCAGCTTAGGTACAGGGCCCTTTAGCACAGATACGCAGTATTTT. Protein product: CASSLGTGPFSTDTQYF.

The rearrangement joins TRBV20-1 to TRBJ2-2; D uncertain. Germline V CDR1 and CDR2: DFQATT, SNEGSKA (reference sequence). This CDR3 comprises 11 residues. Trimming removed 2 bases at V and 6 bases at J, with 4 bases between. CDR3: CSARPAGELFF. The CDR3 region has the DNA TGCAGTGCTAGACCAGCCGGGGAGCTGTTTTTT.

V is TRBV7-8 and J is TRBJ2-3; D not resolved. V was pared by 1 base and J by 4 bases, with 6 bases between. Per germline, CDR1 SGHVS and CDR2 FQNEAQ. The CDR3 covers 13 residues. The CDR3 nucleotides are TGTGCCAGCAGCTTAGACGTTGCAGATACGCAGTATTTT. Residues: CASSLDVADTQYF.

Only a few counts were recorded for this clonotype. V usage is TRBV12-3 or TRBV12-4 and J usage is TRBJ2-1, with 7 bases aligning to TRBD2. With 3 bases clipped from V and 1 base from J, the junction kept 3 bases outside the gene matches. This CDR3 is 15 amino acids long. In nucleotides, the CDR3 is TGTGCCAGCAGTTTGACTAGCCAATCCTACAATGAGCAGTTCTTC. Protein: CASSLTSQSYNEQFF.